This TCR beta chain was profiled in a study of chemoradiotherapy in HPV16-positive cancers. For the study at large: Candidate HPV-specific clones and shared TCR motifs came from a couple of HPV16-positive patients.

Germline CDR1 is SEHNR and CDR2 is FQNEAQ (reference sequence). The V end was cut by 5 bases, the J end by 5 bases, with 13 bases between. This CDR3 spans 14 amino acids. As to this clone: The antigen is not known.

Repertoires were sampled repeatedly during chemoradiotherapy. Study findings and constraints: Candidate HPV-specific clones and E7-related TCR motifs grew in tumor during treatment. HPV-specific T cells were functionally defined from only two HPV16-positive patients.

The protocol was immunoSEQ multiplex PCR, while the TCRdb copy is restricted to in-frame clones and leaves out a portion. The repertoire consists of 20,000 or so clones, with around 87% occurring once and the leading ten covering roughly 2.3%. Sequences were derived from blood, sampled from a patient who underwent chemoradiotherapy. This clonotype originated in a human donor with HPV-associated anogenital cancer. The gene calls are TRBV7-9 and TRBJ2-1, with D possibly being TRBD1 or TRBD2 (5 bases each). The CDR3 DNA reads TGTGCCAGCAGCCCAACGGGACGCAACAATGAGCAGTTCTTC. Translating it yields CASSPTGRNNEQFF. The full variable domain, rest sourced from reference TRBV7-9 and TRBJ2-1, is DTGVSQNPRHKITKRGQNVTFRCDPISEHNRLYWYRQTLGQGPEFLTYFQNEAQLEKSRLLSDRFSAERPKGSFSTLEIQRTEQGDSAMYLCASSPTGRNNEQFFGPGTRLTVL.